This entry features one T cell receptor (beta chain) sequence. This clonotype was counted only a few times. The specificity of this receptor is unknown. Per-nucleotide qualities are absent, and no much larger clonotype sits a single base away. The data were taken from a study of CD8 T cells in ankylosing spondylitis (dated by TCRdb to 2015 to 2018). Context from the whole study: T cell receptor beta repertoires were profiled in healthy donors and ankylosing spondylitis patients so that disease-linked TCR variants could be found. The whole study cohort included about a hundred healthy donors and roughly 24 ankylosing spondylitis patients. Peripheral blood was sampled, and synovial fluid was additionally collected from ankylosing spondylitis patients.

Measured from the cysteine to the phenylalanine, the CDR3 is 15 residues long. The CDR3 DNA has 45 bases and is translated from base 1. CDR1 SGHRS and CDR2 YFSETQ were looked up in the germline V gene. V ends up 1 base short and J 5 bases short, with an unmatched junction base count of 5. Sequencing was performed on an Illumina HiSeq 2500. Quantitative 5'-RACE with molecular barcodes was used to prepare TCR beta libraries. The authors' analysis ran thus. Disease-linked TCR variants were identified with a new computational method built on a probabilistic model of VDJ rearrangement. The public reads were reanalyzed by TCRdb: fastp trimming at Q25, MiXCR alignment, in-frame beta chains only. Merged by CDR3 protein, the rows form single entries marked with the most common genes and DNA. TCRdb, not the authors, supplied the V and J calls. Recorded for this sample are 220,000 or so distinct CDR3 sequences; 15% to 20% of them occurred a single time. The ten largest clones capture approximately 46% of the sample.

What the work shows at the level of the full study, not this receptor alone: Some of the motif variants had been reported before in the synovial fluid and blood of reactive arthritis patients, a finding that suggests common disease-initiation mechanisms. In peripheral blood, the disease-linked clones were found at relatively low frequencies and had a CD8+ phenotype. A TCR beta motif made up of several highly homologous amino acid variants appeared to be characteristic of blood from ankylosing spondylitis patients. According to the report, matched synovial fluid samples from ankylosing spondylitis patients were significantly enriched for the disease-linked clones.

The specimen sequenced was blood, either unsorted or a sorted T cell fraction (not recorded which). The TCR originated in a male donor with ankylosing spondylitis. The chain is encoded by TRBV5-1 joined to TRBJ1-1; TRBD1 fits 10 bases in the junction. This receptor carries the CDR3 CASSLWGTGATEAFF. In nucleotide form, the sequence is TGCGCCAGCAGCTTGTGGGGGACAGGGGCTACTGAAGCTTTCTTT.